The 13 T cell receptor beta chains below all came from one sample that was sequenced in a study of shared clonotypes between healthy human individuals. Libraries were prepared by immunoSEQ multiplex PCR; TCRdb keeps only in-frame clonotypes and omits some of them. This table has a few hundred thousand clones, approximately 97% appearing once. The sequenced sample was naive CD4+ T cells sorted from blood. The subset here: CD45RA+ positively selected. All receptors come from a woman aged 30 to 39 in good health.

The CDR3 here is CASTVDSSGNTIYF. CDR3 DNA: TGTGCCAGCACCGTGGACAGCTCTGGAAACACCATATATTTT. This rearrangement joins TRBV9 to TRBJ1-3, with D possibly being TRBD1 (6 bases). The CDR3 consists of 14 residues. Deletions cut 6 bases from V and 0 bases from J, with 10 bases between. Germline V lookup: CDR1 SGDLS, CDR2 YYNGEE.

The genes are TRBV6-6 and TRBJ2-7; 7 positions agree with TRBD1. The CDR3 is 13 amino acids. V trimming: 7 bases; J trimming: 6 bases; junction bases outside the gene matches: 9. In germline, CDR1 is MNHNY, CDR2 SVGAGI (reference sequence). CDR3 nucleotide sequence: TGTGCCAGCAAAATCGACAGGGTCGGCGAGCAGTACTTC. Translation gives CASKIDRVGEQYF.

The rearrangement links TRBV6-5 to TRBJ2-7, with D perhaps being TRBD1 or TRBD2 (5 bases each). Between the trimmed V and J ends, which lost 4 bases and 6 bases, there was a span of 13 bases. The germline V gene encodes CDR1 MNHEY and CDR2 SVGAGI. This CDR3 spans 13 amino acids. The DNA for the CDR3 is TGTGCCAGCAGTTCCGGGACGTCAGGCGAGCAGTACTTC. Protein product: CASSSGTSGEQYF.

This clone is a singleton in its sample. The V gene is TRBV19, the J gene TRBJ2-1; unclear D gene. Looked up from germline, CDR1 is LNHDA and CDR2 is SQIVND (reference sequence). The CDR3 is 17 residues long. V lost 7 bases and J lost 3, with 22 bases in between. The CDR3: CASTSHLGSPSYNEQFF. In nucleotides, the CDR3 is TGTGCCAGTACCTCACATTTAGGCAGCCCCAGCTACAATGAGCAGTTCTTC. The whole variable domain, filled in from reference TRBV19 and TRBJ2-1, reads DGGITQSPKYLFRKEGQNVTLSCEQNLNHDAMYWYRQDPGQGLRLIYYSQIVNDFQKGDIAEGYSVSREKKESFPLTVTSAQKNPTAFYLCASTSHLGSPSYNEQFFGPGTRLTVL.

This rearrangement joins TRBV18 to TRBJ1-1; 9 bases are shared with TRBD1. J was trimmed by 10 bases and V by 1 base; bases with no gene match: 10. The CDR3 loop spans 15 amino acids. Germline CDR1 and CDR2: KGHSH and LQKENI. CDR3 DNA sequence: TGTGCCAGCTCACCACGGGACAGGGACGATAACGGAGCTTTCTTT. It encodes CASSPRDRDDNGAFF.

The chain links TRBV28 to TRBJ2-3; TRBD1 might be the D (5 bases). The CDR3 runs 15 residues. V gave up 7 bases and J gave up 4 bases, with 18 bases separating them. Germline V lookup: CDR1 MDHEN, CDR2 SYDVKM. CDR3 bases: TGTGCCAGCACCCCCTCGAAGGGGTCCCCAGATACGCAGTATTTT. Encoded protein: CASTPSKGSPDTQYF.

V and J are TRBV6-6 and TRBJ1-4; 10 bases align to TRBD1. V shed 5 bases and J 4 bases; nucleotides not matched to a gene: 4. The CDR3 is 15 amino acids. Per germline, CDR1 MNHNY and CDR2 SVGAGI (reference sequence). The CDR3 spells CASSKGQGLNEKLFF. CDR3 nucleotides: TGTGCCAGCAGTAAGGGACAGGGGCTTAATGAAAAACTGTTTTTT.

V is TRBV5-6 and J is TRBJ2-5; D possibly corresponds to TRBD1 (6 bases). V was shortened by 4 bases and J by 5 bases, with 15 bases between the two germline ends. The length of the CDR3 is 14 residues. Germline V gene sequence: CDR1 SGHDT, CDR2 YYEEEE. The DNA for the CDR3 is TGTGCCAGCAGCCTGCAGGGGTGGTGGGAGACCCAGTACTTC. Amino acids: CASSLQGWWETQYF. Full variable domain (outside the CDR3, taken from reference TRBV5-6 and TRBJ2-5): DAGVTQSPTHLIKTRGQQVTLRCSPKSGHDTVSWYQQALGQGPQFIFQYYEEEERQRGNFPDRFSGHQFPNYSSELNVNALLLGDSALYLCASSLQGWWETQYFGPGTRLLVL.

For the CDR3, the DNA is TGTGCCAGCTCACCCGGGACAGGACTTTTGGCAGAGTATGGCTACACCTTC. Translation gives CASSPGTGLLAEYGYTF. The chain is built from TRBV18 and TRBJ1-2, with 8 bases that match TRBD1. The CDR3 runs to 17 residues. V lost 3 bases, J lost 5 bases, and 14 bases stayed unmatched. Germline V gives CDR1 KGHSH, CDR2 LQKENI.

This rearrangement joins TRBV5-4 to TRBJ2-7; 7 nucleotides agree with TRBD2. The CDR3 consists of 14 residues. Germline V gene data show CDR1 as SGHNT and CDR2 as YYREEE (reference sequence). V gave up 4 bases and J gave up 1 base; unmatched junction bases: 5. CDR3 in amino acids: CASSPSGGSYEQYF. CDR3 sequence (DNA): TGTGCCAGCAGCCCTTCGGGAGGATCCTACGAGCAGTACTTC.

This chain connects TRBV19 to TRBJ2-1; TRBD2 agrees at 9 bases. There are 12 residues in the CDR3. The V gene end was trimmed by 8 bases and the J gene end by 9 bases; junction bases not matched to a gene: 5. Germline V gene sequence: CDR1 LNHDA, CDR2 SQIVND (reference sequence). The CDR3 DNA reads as TGTGCCAGTCGCAGCGGGGGGAGTGAGCAGTTCTTC. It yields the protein CASRSGGSEQFF.

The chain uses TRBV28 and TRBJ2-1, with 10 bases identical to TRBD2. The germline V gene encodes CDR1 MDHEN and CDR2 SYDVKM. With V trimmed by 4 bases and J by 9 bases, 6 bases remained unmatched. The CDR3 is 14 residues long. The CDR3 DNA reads TGTGCCAGCAGTTGGCTAGCGGGAGAGATTGAGCAGTTCTTC. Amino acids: CASSWLAGEIEQFF. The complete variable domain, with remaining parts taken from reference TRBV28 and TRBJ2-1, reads DVKVTQSSRYLVKRTGEKVFLECVQDMDHENMFWYRQDPGLGLRLIYFSYDVKMKEKGDIPEGYSVSREKKERFSLILESASTNQTSMYLCASSWLAGEIEQFFGPGTRLTVL.

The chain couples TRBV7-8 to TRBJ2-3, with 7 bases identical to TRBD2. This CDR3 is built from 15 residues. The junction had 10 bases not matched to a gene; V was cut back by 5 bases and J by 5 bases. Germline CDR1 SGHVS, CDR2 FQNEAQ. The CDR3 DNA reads TGTGCCAGCAGCCTTCGACAAGGGGAGGGAGATACGCAGTATTTT. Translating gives CASSLRQGEGDTQYF.